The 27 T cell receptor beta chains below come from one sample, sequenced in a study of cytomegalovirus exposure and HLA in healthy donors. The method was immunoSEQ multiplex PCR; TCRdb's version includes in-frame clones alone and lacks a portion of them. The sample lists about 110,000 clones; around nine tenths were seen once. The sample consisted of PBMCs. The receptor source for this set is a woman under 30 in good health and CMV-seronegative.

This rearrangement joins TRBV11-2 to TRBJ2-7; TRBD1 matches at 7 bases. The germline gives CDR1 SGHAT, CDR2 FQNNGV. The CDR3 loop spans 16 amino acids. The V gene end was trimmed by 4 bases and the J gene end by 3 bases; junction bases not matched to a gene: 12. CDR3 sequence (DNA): TGTGCCAGCAGCTCTAGGATGTCGGGACAGCACTACGAGCAGTACTTC. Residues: CASSSRMSGQHYEQYF.

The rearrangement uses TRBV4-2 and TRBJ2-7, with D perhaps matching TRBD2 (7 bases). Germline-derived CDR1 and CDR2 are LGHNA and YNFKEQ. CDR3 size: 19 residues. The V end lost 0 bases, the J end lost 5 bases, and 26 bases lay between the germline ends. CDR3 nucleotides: TGTGCCAGCAGCCAAGACGGGCGGGGGCCCGACCTGACAAGAAACGAGCAGTACTTC. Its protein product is CASSQDGRGPDLTRNEQYF.

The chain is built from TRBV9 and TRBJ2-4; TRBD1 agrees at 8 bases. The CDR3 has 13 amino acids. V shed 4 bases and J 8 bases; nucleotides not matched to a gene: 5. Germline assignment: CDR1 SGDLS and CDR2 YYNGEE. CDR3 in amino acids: CASSSTGDDIQYF. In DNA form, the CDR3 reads TGTGCCAGCAGCTCGACAGGGGACGACATTCAGTACTTC.

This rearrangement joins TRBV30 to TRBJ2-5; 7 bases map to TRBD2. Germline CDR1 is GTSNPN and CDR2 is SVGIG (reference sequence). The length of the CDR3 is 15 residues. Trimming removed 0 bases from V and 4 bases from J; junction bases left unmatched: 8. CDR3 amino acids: CAWSVRGVRRETQYF. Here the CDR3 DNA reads TGTGCCTGGAGTGTTCGGGGGGTTAGGAGAGAGACCCAGTACTTC.

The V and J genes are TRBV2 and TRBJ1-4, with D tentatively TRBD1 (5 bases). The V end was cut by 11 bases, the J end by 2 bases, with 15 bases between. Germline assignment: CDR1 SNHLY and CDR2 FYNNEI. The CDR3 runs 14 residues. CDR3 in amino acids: CAGRSTVTNEKLFF. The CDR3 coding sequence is TGTGCCGGACGCTCGACAGTCACTAATGAAAAACTGTTTTTT.

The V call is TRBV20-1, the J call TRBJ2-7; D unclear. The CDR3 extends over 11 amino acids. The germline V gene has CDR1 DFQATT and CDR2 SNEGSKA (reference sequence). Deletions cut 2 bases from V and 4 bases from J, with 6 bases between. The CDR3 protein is CSARNGYEQYF. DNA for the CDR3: TGCAGTGCTAGAAACGGTTACGAGCAGTACTTC.

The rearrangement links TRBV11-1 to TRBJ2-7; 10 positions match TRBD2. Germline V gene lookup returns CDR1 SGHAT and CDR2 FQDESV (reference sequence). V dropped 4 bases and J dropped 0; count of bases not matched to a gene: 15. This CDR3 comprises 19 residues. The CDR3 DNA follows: TGTGCCAGCAGCTCCACGCGGACTAGCGGACTCCCCCCCTCCTACGAGCAGTACTTC. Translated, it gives CASSSTRTSGLPPSYEQYF. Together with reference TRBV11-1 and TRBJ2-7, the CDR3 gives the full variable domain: EAEVAQSPRYKITEKSQAVAFWCDPISGHATLYWYRQILGQGPELLVQFQDESVVDDSQLPKDRFSAERLKGVDSTLKIQPAELGDSAMYLCASSSTRTSGLPPSYEQYFGPGTRLTVT.

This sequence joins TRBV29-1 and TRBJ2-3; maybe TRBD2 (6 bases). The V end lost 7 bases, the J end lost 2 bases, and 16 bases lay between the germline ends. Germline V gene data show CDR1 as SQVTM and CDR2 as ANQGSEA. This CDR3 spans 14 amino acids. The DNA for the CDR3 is TGCAGCGCCACGATAGGACTACTCACAGATACGCAGTATTTT. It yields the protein CSATIGLLTDTQYF.

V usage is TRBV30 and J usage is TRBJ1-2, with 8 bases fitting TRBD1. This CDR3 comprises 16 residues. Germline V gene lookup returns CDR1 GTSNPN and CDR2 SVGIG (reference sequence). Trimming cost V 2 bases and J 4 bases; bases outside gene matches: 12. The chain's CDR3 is CAWSSSRTGNSYGYTF. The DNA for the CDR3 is TGTGCCTGGAGTTCTTCTCGGACAGGGAATAGCTATGGCTACACCTTC. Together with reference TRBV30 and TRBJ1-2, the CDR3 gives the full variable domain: SQTIHQWPATLVQPVGSPLSLECTVEGTSNPNLYWYRQAAGRGLQLLFYSVGIGQISSEVPQNLSASRPQDRQFILSSKKLLLSDSGFYLCAWSSSRTGNSYGYTFGSGTRLTVV.

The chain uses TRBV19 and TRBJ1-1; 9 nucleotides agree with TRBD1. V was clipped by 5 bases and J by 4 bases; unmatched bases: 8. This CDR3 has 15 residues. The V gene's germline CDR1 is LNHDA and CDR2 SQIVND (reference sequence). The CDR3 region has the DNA TGTGCCAGTAGTGGCCGGGACAGGGTCGTCACTGAAGCTTTCTTT. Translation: CASSGRDRVVTEAFF.

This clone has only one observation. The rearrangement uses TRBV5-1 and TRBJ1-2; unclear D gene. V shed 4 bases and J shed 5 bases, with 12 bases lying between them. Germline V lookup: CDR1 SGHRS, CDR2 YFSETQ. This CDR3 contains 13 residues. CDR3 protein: CASSQAEIYGYTF. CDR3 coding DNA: TGCGCCAGCAGCCAGGCAGAGATTTATGGCTACACCTTC.

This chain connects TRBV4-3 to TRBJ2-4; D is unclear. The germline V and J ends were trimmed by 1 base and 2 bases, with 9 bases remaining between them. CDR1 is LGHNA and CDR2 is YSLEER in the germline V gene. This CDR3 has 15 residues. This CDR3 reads CASSQVSTTKNIQYF. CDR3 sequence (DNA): TGCGCCAGCAGCCAAGTTAGCACAACCAAAAACATTCAGTACTTC.

The CDR3 bases are TGTGCCAGTAGTATATCAAGAAACAGGGCTGTTGGCTACACCTTC. It yields the protein CASSISRNRAVGYTF. V and J are TRBV19 and TRBJ1-2, with a tentative D call TRBD1 (6 bases). The CDR3 loop spans 15 amino acids. V lost 2 bases and J lost 7, with 17 bases in between. The germline V gene encodes CDR1 LNHDA and CDR2 SQIVND (reference sequence).

The CDR3 nucleotides read TGTGCCAGCAGCTTATCAACTCGTGGACAGGGGGAGACCCAGTACTTC. Encoded protein: CASSLSTRGQGETQYF. The J gene is TRBJ2-5, the V gene TRBV5-6, with 9 bases identical to TRBD1. V lost 2 bases, J lost 5 bases, and 10 bases stayed unmatched. This CDR3 is 16 amino acids long. Per germline, CDR1 SGHDT and CDR2 YYEEEE.

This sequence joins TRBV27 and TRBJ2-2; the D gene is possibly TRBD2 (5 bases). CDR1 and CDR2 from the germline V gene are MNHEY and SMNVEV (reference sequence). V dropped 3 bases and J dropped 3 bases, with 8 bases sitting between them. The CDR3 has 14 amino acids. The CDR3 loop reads CASSFLGDTGELFF. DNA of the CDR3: TGTGCCAGCAGTTTCCTCGGGGACACCGGGGAGCTGTTTTTT.

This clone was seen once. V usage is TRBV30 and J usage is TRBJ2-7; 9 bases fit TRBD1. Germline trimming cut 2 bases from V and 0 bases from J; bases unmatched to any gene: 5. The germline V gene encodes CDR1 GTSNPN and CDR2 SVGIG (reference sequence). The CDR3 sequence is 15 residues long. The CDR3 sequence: CAWSRGTGTSYEQYF. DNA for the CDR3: TGTGCCTGGAGTCGAGGGACAGGGACCTCCTACGAGCAGTACTTC.

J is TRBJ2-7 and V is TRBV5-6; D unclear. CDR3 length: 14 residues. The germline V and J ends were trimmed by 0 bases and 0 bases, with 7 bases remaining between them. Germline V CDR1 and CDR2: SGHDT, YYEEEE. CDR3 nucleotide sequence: TGTGCCAGCAGCTTGGGTAGGAGCTCCTACGAGCAGTACTTC. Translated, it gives CASSLGRSSYEQYF.

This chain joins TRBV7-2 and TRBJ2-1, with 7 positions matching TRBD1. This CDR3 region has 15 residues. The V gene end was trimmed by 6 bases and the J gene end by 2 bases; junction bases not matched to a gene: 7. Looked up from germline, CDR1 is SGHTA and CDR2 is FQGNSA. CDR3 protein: CASRTGTATYNEQFF. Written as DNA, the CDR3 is TGTGCCAGCAGGACCGGGACAGCGACCTACAATGAGCAGTTCTTC.

The DNA for the CDR3 is TGTGCCAGCAGCGCAACGACTAGCGGGAGGGAGTTCTTC. Its protein product is CASSATTSGREFF. The chain couples TRBV7-3 to TRBJ2-1, with 14 positions matching TRBD2. The V and J ends lost 5 bases and 14 bases, in that order; junction bases with no gene match: 5. CDR3 size: 13 residues. CDR1 is SGHTA, CDR2 FQGTGA, per germline. Combining the CDR3 with reference TRBV7-3 and TRBJ2-1 gives the whole variable domain GAGVSQTPSNKVTEKGKYVELRCDPISGHTALYWYRQSLGQGPEFLIYFQGTGAADDSGLPNDRFFAVRPEGSVSTLKIQRTERGDSAVYLCASSATTSGREFFGPGTRLTVL.

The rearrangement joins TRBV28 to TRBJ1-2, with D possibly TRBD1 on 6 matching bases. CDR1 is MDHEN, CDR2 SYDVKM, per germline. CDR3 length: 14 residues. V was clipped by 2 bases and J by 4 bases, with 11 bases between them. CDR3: CASSLGGGSYGYTF. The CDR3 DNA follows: TGTGCCAGCAGTTTAGGGGGGGGCAGCTATGGCTACACCTTC.

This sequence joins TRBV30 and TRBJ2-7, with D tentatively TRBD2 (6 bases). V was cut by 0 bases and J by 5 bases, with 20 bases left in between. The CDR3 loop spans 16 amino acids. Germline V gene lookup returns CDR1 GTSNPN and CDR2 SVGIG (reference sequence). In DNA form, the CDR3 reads TGTGCCTGGAGTGTGAGTGGGACTGGCCTACCTAACGAGCAGTACTTC. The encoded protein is CAWSVSGTGLPNEQYF.

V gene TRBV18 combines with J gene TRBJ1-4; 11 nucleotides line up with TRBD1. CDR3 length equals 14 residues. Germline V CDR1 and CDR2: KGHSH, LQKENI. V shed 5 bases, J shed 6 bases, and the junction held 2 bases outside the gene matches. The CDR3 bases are TGTGCCAGCTCAAGGACAGGGGGCGATGAAAAACTGTTTTTT. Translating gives CASSRTGGDEKLFF.

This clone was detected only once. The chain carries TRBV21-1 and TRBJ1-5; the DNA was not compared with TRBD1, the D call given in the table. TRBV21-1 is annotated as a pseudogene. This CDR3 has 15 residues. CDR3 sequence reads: CASSVFNSTYQPQHF. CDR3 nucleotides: TGTGCCAGCAGCGTATTTAATTCAACATATCAGCCCCAGCATTTT.

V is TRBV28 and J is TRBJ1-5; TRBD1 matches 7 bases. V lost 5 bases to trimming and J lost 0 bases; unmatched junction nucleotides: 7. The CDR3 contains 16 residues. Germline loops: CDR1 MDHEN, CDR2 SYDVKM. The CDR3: CASSTNRGDSNQPQHF. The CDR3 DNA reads TGTGCCAGCAGTACTAACAGGGGAGATAGCAATCAGCCCCAGCATTTT.

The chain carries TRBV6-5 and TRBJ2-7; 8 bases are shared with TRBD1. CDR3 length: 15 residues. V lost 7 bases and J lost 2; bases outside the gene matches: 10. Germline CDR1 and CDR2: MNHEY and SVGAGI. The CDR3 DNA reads TGTGCCAGCAATCCCACAGGGGGTCTACCCTACGAGCAGTACTTC. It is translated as CASNPTGGLPYEQYF.

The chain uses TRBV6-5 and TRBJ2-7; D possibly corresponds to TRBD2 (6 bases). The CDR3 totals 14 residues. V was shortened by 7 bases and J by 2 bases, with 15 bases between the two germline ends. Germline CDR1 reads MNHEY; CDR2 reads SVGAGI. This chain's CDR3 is CASTPAGLTYEQYF. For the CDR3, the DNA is TGTGCCAGCACTCCTGCGGGACTTACCTACGAGCAGTACTTC.

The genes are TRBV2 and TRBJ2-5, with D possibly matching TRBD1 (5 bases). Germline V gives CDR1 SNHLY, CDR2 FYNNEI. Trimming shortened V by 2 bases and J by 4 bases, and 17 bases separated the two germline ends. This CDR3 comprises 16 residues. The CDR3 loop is CASSEFGRSRGETQYF. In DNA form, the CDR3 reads TGTGCCAGCAGTGAATTCGGCAGGTCAAGGGGAGAGACCCAGTACTTC. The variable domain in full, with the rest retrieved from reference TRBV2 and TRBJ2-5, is EPEVTQTPSHQVTQMGQEVILRCVPISNHLYFYWYRQILGQKVEFLVSFYNNEISEKSEIFDDQFSVERPDGSNFTLKIRSTKLEDSAMYFCASSEFGRSRGETQYFGPGTRLLVL.